One sample yielded the 21 T cell receptor beta chains listed below, sequenced in a study of CXCR3-negative and CXCR3-positive naive CD8 T cells. It was by 5' RACE with UMI labels that the TRB cDNA libraries were prepared. Following a re-call of the 5' RACE reads, TCRdb has one entry per CDR3 protein and lacks DNA. This repertoire includes 90,000 to 100,000 distinct CDR3 sequences. The specimen was naive CXCR3- CD8+ T cells from blood. Specified subset: CD45RO-CCR7+CD27+CD95- naive CD8+ T cells lacking CXCR3 (TNR3-). The receptors originated from a human donor in good health. Some clones in this sample may be carry-over from other donors' samples.

CDR3: CASSLDSSGGFVETQYF. The chain combines TRBV5-1 with TRBJ2-5; checking the TCRdb D call of TRBD2 is not possible without DNA. Per the germline V gene, CDR1 is SGHRS and CDR2 is YFSETQ. The CDR3 spans 17 residues.

J is TRBJ2-1 and V is TRBV7-6; the D gene TCRdb calls, TRBD1, cannot be checked with no DNA. In germline, CDR1 is SGHVS, CDR2 FNYEAQ. The CDR3 consists of 14 residues. CDR3 sequence: CASSLGDYYGEQFF.

V gene TRBV29-1 combines with J gene TRBJ2-7; the D call from TCRdb, TRBD2, cannot be confirmed without DNA. This CDR3 has 12 amino acids. Germline V gene lookup returns CDR1 SQVTM and CDR2 ANQGSEA. This CDR3 reads CSGSSGGYEQYF.

CDR3 sequence reads: CSVQGAGNTIYF. This chain uses TRBV29-1 with TRBJ1-3. Per germline, CDR1 SQVTM and CDR2 ANQGSEA. The CDR3 extends over 12 amino acids.

The chain couples TRBV7-7 to TRBJ2-7; checking the TCRdb D call of TRBD1 is not possible without DNA. Germline lookup yields CDR1 SSHAT and CDR2 FNYEAQ (reference sequence). CDR3 length equals 15 residues. The CDR3 reads CASSLEAGYSDEQYF.

CDR3 sequence: CASSLAQGTYEQYF. The V call is TRBV7-6, the J call TRBJ2-7. The CDR3 extends over 14 amino acids. Germline-derived CDR1 and CDR2 are SGHVS and FNYEAQ.

The chain carries TRBV12-3 or TRBV12-4 and TRBJ2-4; the TCRdb call, TRBD2, lacks DNA for checking. There are 15 residues in the CDR3. CDR3: CASSDILAAKNIQYF.

The V gene is TRBV29-1, the J gene TRBJ2-5; the D call of TRBD1 rests on TCRdb alone, since no DNA is present to check it. Germline values: CDR1 SQVTM, CDR2 ANQGSEA. The CDR3 runs to 16 residues. The CDR3 loop reads CSVEKALQGWGETQYF.

The chain is built from TRBV29-1 and TRBJ2-4; TCRdb proposes TRBD2, but this gene call is untestable without DNA. In germline, CDR1 is SQVTM, CDR2 ANQGSEA. The CDR3 spans 13 residues. This CDR3 is CSVEQGEGNIQYF.

This sequence joins TRBV23-1 and TRBJ2-7; no DNA is available, so the TRBD1 call from TCRdb remains unchecked. TRBV23-1 is sorted into the ORF group, with uncertain function. This CDR3 has 13 amino acids. The CDR3 sequence: CASTRTGDYEQYF.

This chain connects TRBV9 to TRBJ2-3; the TCRdb call, TRBD2, lacks DNA for checking. CDR3 length equals 15 residues. CDR1 is SGDLS and CDR2 is YYNGEE in the germline V gene. CDR3 sequence reads: CASSAISGGQDTQYF. The variable domain in full, with the rest retrieved from reference TRBV9 and TRBJ2-3, is DSGVTQTPKHLITATGQRVTLRCSPRSGDLSVYWYQQSLDQGLQFLIQYYNGEERAKGNILERFSAQQFPDLHSELNLSSLELGDSALYFCASSAISGGQDTQYFGPGTRLTVL.

The rearrangement joins TRBV19 to TRBJ2-2; the D call of TRBD1 rests on TCRdb alone, since no DNA is present to check it. This CDR3 is 13 amino acids long. Germline loops: CDR1 LNHDA, CDR2 SQIVND (reference sequence). The CDR3 sequence is CASSILGAQELFF.

V is TRBV29-1 and J is TRBJ2-7; the D call of TRBD1 rests on TCRdb alone, since no DNA is present to check it. Per the germline V gene, CDR1 is SQVTM and CDR2 is ANQGSEA. CDR3 size: 14 residues. CDR3 protein: CSVEWGGSTYEQYF.

This chain uses TRBV6-5 with TRBJ2-2. The length of the CDR3 is 16 residues. CDR1 and CDR2 from the germline V gene are MNHEY and SVGAGI. This chain's CDR3 is CASSYEPSTDTGELFF.

The rearrangement uses TRBV11-1 and TRBJ2-7; the D gene TCRdb calls, TRBD1, cannot be checked with no DNA. CDR1 and CDR2 from the germline V gene are SGHAT and FQDESV (reference sequence). The CDR3 spans 14 residues. The CDR3 is CASRPGSGSYEQYF.

The chain has TRBV21-1 and TRBJ2-7; TCRdb selects TRBD2, and the lack of DNA leaves this call unchecked. TRBV21-1 is annotated as a pseudogene. This CDR3 spans 18 amino acids. CDR3 sequence reads: CASSKAVGLAGGGYEQYF.

The chain combines TRBV6-2 or TRBV6-3 with TRBJ2-1; with no DNA, the TCRdb D assignment of TRBD1 cannot be verified. CDR3 size: 15 residues. Germline V gene lookup returns CDR1 MNHEY and CDR2 SVGEGT. CDR3 protein: CASSYFGQANNEQFF.

The chain employs TRBV29-1 and TRBJ2-5. CDR3 length: 12 amino acids. Per germline, CDR1 SQVTM and CDR2 ANQGSEA. CDR3 sequence reads: CSVAGVQETQYF.

V usage is TRBV29-1 and J usage is TRBJ2-3; the TCRdb call, TRBD1, lacks DNA for checking. The CDR3 contains 14 residues. Germline lookup yields CDR1 SQVTM and CDR2 ANQGSEA. This CDR3 is CSATGTASTDTQYF.

This chain connects TRBV14 to TRBJ1-5; the D call from TCRdb, TRBD1, cannot be confirmed without DNA. This CDR3 is built from 13 residues. Per the germline V gene, CDR1 is SGHDN and CDR2 is FVKESK. This CDR3 is CASSPRGDQPQHF.

The chain uses TRBV15 and TRBJ1-5; TCRdb outputs TRBD1, but without DNA this stays unchecked. The CDR3 has 16 residues. Germline V gene lookup returns CDR1 LNHNV and CDR2 YYDKDF (reference sequence). This CDR3 reads CATRRGELTGNQPQHF.